The 28 T cell receptor beta chains below all came from one sample that was sequenced in a study of T cell repertoires in aging, cancer and after chemotherapy. The template was genomic DNA from peripheral blood, not RNA. Rearranged V-D-J TRB sequences were amplified with a mixed TRB-A/B primer pool. TCRdb ran MiXCR on the multiplex PCR reads and lists one entry per CDR3 protein. Of about 9,400 distinct CDR3 sequences in the sample, around 40% were seen once. Source material: blood. These receptors were collected from a human donor in good health.

This clonotype is medium-sized. CDR3 bases: TGCAGCGTGCTAGATGGGACTAGCAGCCAAGAGACCCAGTACTTC. Amino acids: CSVLDGTSSQETQYF. The genes are TRBV29-1 and TRBJ2-5; TRBD2 agrees at 9 bases. This CDR3 spans 15 amino acids. Germline CDR1 SQVTM, CDR2 ANQGSEA. Germline trimming cut 6 bases from V and 1 base from J; bases unmatched to any gene: 9.

The rearrangement links TRBV12-3 or TRBV12-4 to TRBJ1-2; D is undetermined. V lost 5 bases, J lost 4 bases, and 11 bases lay in between. The CDR3 extends over 13 amino acids. In DNA form, the CDR3 reads TGTGCCAGCAGTGGTCGTGGAACCTATGGCTACACCTTC. It is translated as CASSGRGTYGYTF.

V gene TRBV30 combines with J gene TRBJ2-3; D unclear. Germline V gene data show CDR1 as GTSNPN and CDR2 as SVGIG (reference sequence). The CDR3 extends over 12 amino acids. Trimming shortened V by 4 bases and J by 3 bases, and 8 bases separated the two germline ends. CDR3 amino acids: CAWKPLTDTQYF. The CDR3, as DNA: TGTGCCTGGAAGCCCCTTACAGATACGCAGTATTTT.

This chain joins TRBV13 and TRBJ2-7, with D uncertain. This CDR3 has 14 residues. Trimming took off 4 bases at V and 2 bases at J, with 12 bases between the two ends. CDR1 PRHDT and CDR2 FYEKMQ come from the germline V gene (reference sequence). The CDR3 reads CASSSRVYAYEQYF. CDR3 coding DNA: TGTGCCAGCAGCTCCCGGGTCTACGCCTACGAGCAGTACTTC.

The chain employs TRBV18 and TRBJ1-2, with no clear D. The ends were cut back, 3 bases at V and 4 bases at J, with 15 bases in the middle. Germline V gene sequence: CDR1 KGHSH, CDR2 LQKENI. The length of the CDR3 is 15 residues. The CDR3 is CASSPAAARSYGYTF. CDR3 nucleotide sequence: TGTGCCAGCTCACCGGCGGCAGCAAGAAGCTATGGCTACACCTTC. Full variable domain (outside the CDR3, taken from reference TRBV18 and TRBJ1-2): NAGVMQNPRHLVRRRGQEARLRCSPMKGHSHVYWYRQLPEEGLKFMVYLQKENIIDESGMPKERFSAEFPKEGPSILRIQQVVRGDSAAYFCASSPAAARSYGYTFGSGTRLTVV.

Within the sample, this clonotype is large. The V and J genes are TRBV15 and TRBJ2-6, with a weak D call TRBD2 (6 bases). With 0 bases removed from V and 1 base from J, the gap between germline ends came to 7 bases. The CDR3 has 16 amino acids. CDR1 is LNHNV and CDR2 is YYDKDF in the germline V gene (reference sequence). CDR3 amino acids: CATSRDGGSGANVLTF. The CDR3 DNA reads TGTGCCACCAGCAGAGATGGAGGGTCTGGGGCCAACGTCCTGACTTTC.

This chain uses TRBV6-4 with TRBJ2-3; D call uncertain. CDR1 is MRHNA, CDR2 SNTAGT, per germline. CDR3 length: 13 residues. The V end lost 6 bases, the J end lost 0 bases, and 7 bases lay between the germline ends. The CDR3 is CASSRDSTDTQYF. CDR3 DNA: TGTGCCAGCAGCCGAGACAGCACAGATACGCAGTATTTT.

This chain links TRBV6-1 with TRBJ2-3; 11 bases are a match to TRBD2. The germline V gene has CDR1 MNHNS and CDR2 SASEGT. Trimming cost V 3 bases and J 7 bases; bases outside gene matches: 6. CDR3 length: 15 residues. CDR3 sequence reads: CASSDFSGGEYTQYF. The CDR3, as DNA: TGTGCCAGCAGTGACTTTAGCGGGGGGGAGTATACGCAGTATTTT.

V gene TRBV6-6 combines with J gene TRBJ1-3; weak D call: TRBD1 (5 bases). With 0 bases removed from V and 0 bases from J, the gap between germline ends came to 12 bases. The CDR3 covers 17 residues. Germline lookup yields CDR1 MNHNY and CDR2 SVGAGI (reference sequence). In DNA, the CDR3 is TGTGCCAGCAGTTACTCCATGGGCAGGGCCTCTGGAAACACCATATATTTT. Translating it yields CASSYSMGRASGNTIYF.

J is TRBJ2-5 and V is TRBV19; 7 bases fit TRBD2. Trimming at V came to 0 bases and at J to 5 bases, leaving 6 bases not matched to a gene. This CDR3 comprises 15 residues. From germline, CDR1 is LNHDA and CDR2 SQIVND (reference sequence). The CDR3 sequence: CASSIDWAGDETQYF. The CDR3 nucleotides read TGTGCCAGTAGTATAGACTGGGCGGGGGACGAGACCCAGTACTTC.

The chain links TRBV5-3 to TRBJ1-1; D is perhaps TRBD1 (5 bases). TRBV5-3 is given ORF status, its function remaining uncertain. Trimming took 1 base from V and 10 from J, leaving 17 bases between them. The CDR3 contains 14 residues. CDR3 bases: TGTGCCAGAAGCTTGAAGGGGTTTCCTCGGGTAGCTTTCTTT. It encodes CARSLKGFPRVAFF.

The J gene is TRBJ2-2, the V gene TRBV6-5; D gene ambiguous. V gave up 1 base and J gave up 7 bases, with 7 bases separating them. This CDR3 comprises 13 residues. The V gene's germline CDR1 is MNHEY and CDR2 SVGAGI. CDR3 coding DNA: TGTGCCAGCAGTTACTTCGGTGGCGGGGAGCTGTTTTTT. Its translation is CASSYFGGGELFF.

The chain carries TRBV6-6 and TRBJ2-1; D ambiguous. V gave up 0 bases and J gave up 9 bases, with 15 bases separating them. Looked up from germline, CDR1 is MNHNY and CDR2 is SVGAGI (reference sequence). The CDR3 has 15 amino acids. CDR3 coding DNA: TGTGCCAGCAGTTACTCGAAAGGGCCAGCCAGTGAGCAGTTCTTC. This sequence encodes CASSYSKGPASEQFF.

The rearrangement uses TRBV19 and TRBJ1-1, with a tentative D call TRBD1 (6 bases). Deletions cut 3 bases from V and 3 bases from J, with 11 bases between. The CDR3 length is 14 residues. CDR1 LNHDA and CDR2 SQIVND come from the germline V gene (reference sequence). The CDR3 bases are TGTGCCAGTAGTATGAGGGGGTGGGACACTGAAGCTTTCTTT. This sequence encodes CASSMRGWDTEAFF.

The rearrangement uses TRBV19 and TRBJ2-7; D is uncertain. Trimming shortened V by 7 bases and J by 3 bases, and 13 bases separated the two germline ends. The germline gives CDR1 LNHDA, CDR2 SQIVND (reference sequence). The CDR3 consists of 13 residues. CDR3 coding DNA: TGTGCCAGTAAGGCTGGTGTTAACTACGAGCAGTACTTC. Amino acid sequence: CASKAGVNYEQYF.

This chain links TRBV6-1 with TRBJ2-5; a weak D match, TRBD2 (7 bases). CDR3 size: 17 residues. CDR1 and CDR2 from the germline V gene are MNHNS and SASEGT. Deletions cut 7 bases from V and 1 base from J, with 22 bases between. The CDR3 coding sequence is TGTGCCAGCAACTTGCGGTGGGGGGGGCGCACCCAAGAGACCCAGTACTTC. Its translation: CASNLRWGGRTQETQYF.

This clonotype was counted a few times. This rearrangement joins TRBV29-1 to TRBJ2-2; D may match TRBD1 or TRBD2 (6 bases each). The CDR3 is made up of 16 amino acids. Germline loops: CDR1 SQVTM, CDR2 ANQGSEA. With 7 bases removed from V and 2 bases from J, the gap between germline ends came to 20 bases. CDR3 protein: CSGNRGWGANTGELFF. CDR3 DNA: TGCAGCGGGAACAGAGGGTGGGGGGCTAACACCGGGGAGCTGTTTTTT.

This clonotype has more than one count but fewer than ten. The V call is TRBV6-1, the J call TRBJ1-5, with D possibly TRBD1 on 5 matching bases. V lost 8 bases and J lost 0, with 11 bases in between. Germline CDR1 MNHNS, CDR2 SASEGT. The CDR3 is 14 amino acids. The CDR3 here is CASAQGNSNQPQHF. The CDR3 bases are TGTGCCAGCGCGCAGGGAAATAGCAATCAGCCCCAGCATTTT.

In its sample, this clonotype was seen a few times. This chain links TRBV19 with TRBJ2-1; 9 positions match TRBD2. With V trimmed by 4 bases and J by 7 bases, 14 bases remained unmatched. Germline loops: CDR1 LNHDA, CDR2 SQIVND (reference sequence). The CDR3 sequence is 17 residues long. The CDR3 protein is CASSTRTSVGLKNEQFF. CDR3 DNA sequence: TGTGCCAGTAGTACTCGGACTAGCGTGGGTTTAAAGAATGAGCAGTTCTTC.

This clonotype turned up a few times. The chain couples TRBV18 to TRBJ1-1, with 7 bases identical to TRBD1. Per germline, CDR1 KGHSH and CDR2 LQKENI. The CDR3 length is 15 residues. The J segment lost 0 bases and the V segment lost 3 bases, leaving 4 bases of the junction unmatched. DNA for the CDR3: TGTGCCAGCTCACCTCGGGACAGAATGAACACTGAAGCTTTCTTT. Encoded protein: CASSPRDRMNTEAFF.

This clonotype was detected a few times. The chain carries TRBV6-2 or TRBV6-3 and TRBJ2-3, with D possibly matching TRBD1 (5 bases). The V end was cut by 2 bases, the J end by 0 bases, with 12 bases between. The CDR3 sequence is 16 residues long. The germline CDR1 and CDR2 sequences are MNHEY and SVGEGT. The DNA for the CDR3 is TGTGCCAGCAGTTACCCCCCGCAGGGCAGCACAGATACGCAGTATTTT. It translates to CASSYPPQGSTDTQYF.

V is TRBV18 and J is TRBJ1-6; 8 bases map to TRBD1. CDR1 KGHSH and CDR2 LQKENI come from the germline V gene. The CDR3 has 15 residues. Trimming took 6 bases from V and 8 from J; bases not matched to a gene: 9. CDR3 in DNA: TGTGCCAGCTCTCCAACAGGGGGAGTTTATTCACCCCTCCACTTT. It translates to CASSPTGGVYSPLHF.

The gene calls are TRBV19 and TRBJ2-5; D remains unclear. The germline V gene encodes CDR1 LNHDA and CDR2 SQIVND (reference sequence). The CDR3 length is 14 residues. The V end was cut by 5 bases, the J end by 4 bases, with 14 bases between. The CDR3 coding sequence is TGTGCCAGTAGTCCCTCATTGGTCCGAGAGACCCAGTACTTC. Its protein product is CASSPSLVRETQYF.

The CDR3 sequence: CASSYSELNTEAFF. The CDR3 DNA is TGTGCCAGCAGTTACTCGGAGCTGAACACTGAAGCTTTCTTT. The V gene is TRBV6-5, the J gene TRBJ1-1; no reliable D call. The CDR3 length is 14 residues. Germline V gives CDR1 MNHEY, CDR2 SVGAGI. Trimming pared 0 bases from V and 0 bases from J, leaving 5 bases between.

The V and J genes are TRBV6-2 or TRBV6-3 and TRBJ2-7; D is uncertain. This CDR3 spans 13 amino acids. The ends were cut back, 0 bases at V and 4 bases at J, with 7 bases in the middle. Germline V CDR1 and CDR2: MNHEY, SVGEGT. CDR3 sequence: CASSYSSVYEQYF. CDR3 in DNA: TGTGCCAGCAGTTACTCGAGCGTTTACGAGCAGTACTTC.

This rearrangement joins TRBV19 to TRBJ2-7; no clear D gene. Trimming removed 4 bases from V and 6 bases from J, with 13 bases in between. CDR1 is LNHDA, CDR2 SQIVND, per germline (reference sequence). The CDR3 runs to 13 residues. The CDR3 sequence: CASSKRTSFEQYF. CDR3 DNA: TGTGCCAGTAGTAAAAGGACCTCGTTCGAGCAGTACTTC.

CDR3 sequence (DNA): TGCAGTGCAGAGACGGGCAGGGGCGCGAATGGCTACACCTTC. This encodes CSAETGRGANGYTF. The chain employs TRBV20-1 and TRBJ1-2; a possible D gene is TRBD1 (6 bases). CDR1 DFQATT and CDR2 SNEGSKA come from the germline V gene (reference sequence). Trimming stripped 6 bases from V and 6 bases from J, with 20 bases between. This CDR3 is built from 14 residues.

This clonotype was seen a few times. The V call is TRBV6-1, the J call TRBJ1-2, with 8 bases identical to TRBD1. The CDR3 covers 15 residues. V was pared by 2 bases and J by 7 bases, with 9 bases of the junction left unmatched. Germline CDR1 MNHNS, CDR2 SASEGT. CDR3 coding DNA: TGTGCCAGCAGTGAAATGCTAGGACAGGGAGGTGGCTACACCTTC. Translated: CASSEMLGQGGGYTF.